This section outlines one TCR beta chain sequence together with its context. Antigen specificity is unknown. J gave up 2 bases and V 2 bases, and 6 bases lay outside the gene matches. CDR3 length: 16 residues. Looked up from germline, CDR1 is SGHRS and CDR2 is YFSETQ. The data are from a study of vaccination effects on CD4 cells after COVID-19. General study results and limits: No early post-infection timepoints were available in the study, which also included few convalescent patients.

The protocol was immunoSEQ multiplex PCR, while the TCRdb copy is restricted to in-frame clones and leaves out a portion. Among about 24,000 clones, about two thirds were seen once, and the ten largest hold 12%. Before any sequencing was done, the ViraFEST assay used viral peptide pools to expand antigen-specific CD4+ T cells. Subsequent to a culture period of more than 9 days, CD4+ T cells were isolated. Nobody among the vaccine recipients had prior SARS-CoV-2 infection (nucleocapsid antibodies were negative). Half-medium exchanges with IL-2 medium took place on days 3 and 7. This sequence was found in a human donor who received a COVID-19 vaccine. The sequenced sample was CD4+ T cells from PBMCs cultured with HCoV-OC43 spike peptides, obtained before COVID-19 vaccination. Subset here: HCoV-OC43 spike overlapping peptide pool stimulation. J is TRBJ2-1 and V is TRBV5-1; TRBD2 matches 8 bases. CDR3 in amino acids: CASSFQTSVAYNEQFF. As DNA, the CDR3 is TGCGCCAGCAGCTTCCAGACTAGCGTGGCCTACAATGAGCAGTTCTTC.